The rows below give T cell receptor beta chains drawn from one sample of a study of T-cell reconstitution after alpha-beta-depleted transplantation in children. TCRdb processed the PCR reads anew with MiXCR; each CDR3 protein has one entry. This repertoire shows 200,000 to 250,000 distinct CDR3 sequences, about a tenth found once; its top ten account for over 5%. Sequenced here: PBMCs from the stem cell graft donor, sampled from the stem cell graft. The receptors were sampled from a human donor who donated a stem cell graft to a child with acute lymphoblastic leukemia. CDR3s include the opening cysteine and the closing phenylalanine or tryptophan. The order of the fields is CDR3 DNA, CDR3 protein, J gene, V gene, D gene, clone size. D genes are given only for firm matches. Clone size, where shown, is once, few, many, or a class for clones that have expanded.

CDR3nt: TGCGCCAGCAGTGAGTCCTCGGCGAGTTACAGCTCCTATAATTCACCCCTCCACTTT
CDR3aa: CASSESSASYSSYNSPLHF
j_gene: TRBJ1-6
v_gene: TRBV10-2
d_gene: -
abundance: few

CDR3nt: TGTGCCAGCAGCCGGGGGTTTTACAATGAGCAGTTCTTC
CDR3aa: CASSRGFYNEQFF
j_gene: TRBJ2-1
v_gene: TRBV11-2
d_gene: -
abundance: few

CDR3nt: TGCGCCAGCAGCAATACAGGGGGCTCCTATAATTCACCCCTCCACTTT
CDR3aa: CASSNTGGSYNSPLHF
j_gene: TRBJ1-6
v_gene: TRBV5-1
d_gene: TRBD1
abundance: -

CDR3nt: TGTGCCAGCAGCTTAGTAAGGCGTACTCAGACTGAAGCTTTCTTT
CDR3aa: CASSLVRRTQTEAFF
j_gene: TRBJ1-1
v_gene: TRBV7-8
d_gene: -
abundance: -

CDR3nt: TGTGCCAGCACCCGGAGGAAGAACACCGGGGAGCTGTTTTTT
CDR3aa: CASTRRKNTGELFF
j_gene: TRBJ2-2
v_gene: TRBV11-1
d_gene: -
abundance: -

CDR3nt: TGCAGTGCTCTTCCTCTAGCGGGACGATCAGATACGCAGTATTTT
CDR3aa: CSALPLAGRSDTQYF
j_gene: TRBJ2-3
v_gene: TRBV20-1
d_gene: TRBD2
abundance: many

CDR3nt: TGTGCCAGCAGGGCGGGGGGGCCTCACAATGAGCAGTTCTTC
CDR3aa: CASRAGGPHNEQFF
j_gene: TRBJ2-1
v_gene: TRBV27
d_gene: TRBD2
abundance: -

CDR3nt: TGCGCCAGCAGTTGGCAGGGCGGGACAGGGGTCTATACTGAAGCTTTCTTT
CDR3aa: CASSWQGGTGVYTEAFF
j_gene: TRBJ1-1
v_gene: TRBV5-1
d_gene: TRBD1
abundance: -

CDR3nt: TGCAGTGCCAAGAGGGGGGGACGGGCGAACACTGAAGCTTTCTTT
CDR3aa: CSAKRGGRANTEAFF
j_gene: TRBJ1-1
v_gene: TRBV20-1
d_gene: -
abundance: few

CDR3nt: TGTGCCAGCAGCCAAGATCCACAGCTCAATCAGCCCCAGCATTTT
CDR3aa: CASSQDPQLNQPQHF
j_gene: TRBJ1-5
v_gene: TRBV3-1
d_gene: -
abundance: few

CDR3nt: TGTGCCAGCAGGACCGGGGAGATAAGGGAGTATGGCTACACCTTC
CDR3aa: CASRTGEIREYGYTF
j_gene: TRBJ1-2
v_gene: TRBV12-3/TRBV12-4
d_gene: -
abundance: many

CDR3nt: TGTGCCAGCAGTTCCTACAGGAGCTACGAGCAGTACTTC
CDR3aa: CASSSYRSYEQYF
j_gene: TRBJ2-7
v_gene: TRBV12-3/TRBV12-4
d_gene: -
abundance: many

CDR3nt: TGTGCCAGCAGAGGGCAGGGGGCCTTCCACGAGCAGTACTTC
CDR3aa: CASRGQGAFHEQYF
j_gene: TRBJ2-7
v_gene: TRBV6-1
d_gene: TRBD1
abundance: once

CDR3nt: TGTGCCACCAGCAGAGACCCTAGTGGGGCTAGCGGGGGGCATACGCAGTATTTT
CDR3aa: CATSRDPSGASGGHTQYF
j_gene: TRBJ2-3
v_gene: TRBV15
d_gene: TRBD2
abundance: few

CDR3nt: TGTGCCAGCAGCATACAGACAGGGGACCAAGAGACCCAGTACTTC
CDR3aa: CASSIQTGDQETQYF
j_gene: TRBJ2-5
v_gene: TRBV7-2
d_gene: TRBD1
abundance: many

CDR3nt: TGTGCCAGCAGCGTGGGGGGCCAGGGAGATACGCAGTATTTT
CDR3aa: CASSVGGQGDTQYF
j_gene: TRBJ2-3
v_gene: TRBV9
d_gene: -
abundance: -

CDR3nt: TGTGCCAGCAGCCCTGGGACAAGGAGGCAGACCCAGTACTTC
CDR3aa: CASSPGTRRQTQYF
j_gene: TRBJ2-5
v_gene: TRBV7-9
d_gene: -
abundance: once

CDR3nt: TGCAGTGCTAGACAGGTTAACACTGAAGCTTTCTTT
CDR3aa: CSARQVNTEAFF
j_gene: TRBJ1-1
v_gene: TRBV20-1
d_gene: -
abundance: few

CDR3nt: TGTGCCAGCGGCCGACAGGGTATAAACTATGGCTACACCTTC
CDR3aa: CASGRQGINYGYTF
j_gene: TRBJ1-2
v_gene: TRBV19
d_gene: TRBD1
abundance: few

CDR3nt: TGCAGTGCCGGACAGACAGGTCTTCGGTCCCAGCATTTT
CDR3aa: CSAGQTGLRSQHF
j_gene: TRBJ1-5
v_gene: TRBV20-1
d_gene: -
abundance: many

CDR3nt: TGTGCCAGCAGTAAGCTAGCGGGGGCCGGCGGGGATACGCAGTATTTT
CDR3aa: CASSKLAGAGGDTQYF
j_gene: TRBJ2-3
v_gene: TRBV12-3/TRBV12-4
d_gene: TRBD2
abundance: many

CDR3nt: TGTGCCAGCAGCCCACACGGACTAGCGCTAATCTACGAGCAGTACTTC
CDR3aa: CASSPHGLALIYEQYF
j_gene: TRBJ2-7
v_gene: TRBV5-5
d_gene: TRBD2
abundance: many

CDR3nt: TGCGCCAGCAGCCGCGGGGACAGGGTAATAGATACGCAGTATTTT
CDR3aa: CASSRGDRVIDTQYF
j_gene: TRBJ2-3
v_gene: TRBV5-1
d_gene: TRBD1
abundance: many

CDR3nt: TGTGCCAGCAAACAAGGGCTAGAATACAATGAGCAGTTCTTC
CDR3aa: CASKQGLEYNEQFF
j_gene: TRBJ2-1
v_gene: TRBV7-7
d_gene: -
abundance: many

CDR3nt: TGCAGTGCTAGTCCTTACGGGGGGGCCGAAGATACGCAGTATTTT
CDR3aa: CSASPYGGAEDTQYF
j_gene: TRBJ2-3
v_gene: TRBV20-1
d_gene: TRBD2
abundance: few

CDR3nt: TGTGCCAGCAGTTTATTAGGGGCCTCGGAGCCCCAGCATTTT
CDR3aa: CASSLLGASEPQHF
j_gene: TRBJ1-5
v_gene: TRBV27
d_gene: -
abundance: few

CDR3nt: TGCGCCAGCAGCTCGTATCCGGGACCCACAATCGCAGAGCAGTTCTTC
CDR3aa: CASSSYPGPTIAEQFF
j_gene: TRBJ2-1
v_gene: TRBV5-1
d_gene: -
abundance: many

CDR3nt: TGTGCCAGCAGCCCGAGCGGGGGCACCTCCTACAATGAGCAGTTCTTC
CDR3aa: CASSPSGGTSYNEQFF
j_gene: TRBJ2-1
v_gene: TRBV12-3/TRBV12-4
d_gene: TRBD2
abundance: few

CDR3nt: TGCGCCAGCAGCCAAGATCCGGGGAGCTATGGCTACACCTTC
CDR3aa: CASSQDPGSYGYTF
j_gene: TRBJ1-2
v_gene: TRBV4-1
d_gene: -
abundance: once

CDR3nt: TGTGCCAGCAGCTACAGGGCTTCAAACACTGAAGCTTTCTTT
CDR3aa: CASSYRASNTEAFF
j_gene: TRBJ1-1
v_gene: TRBV12-3/TRBV12-4
d_gene: -
abundance: few

CDR3nt: TGTGCCATCACGGGGACGTTGCCCGGGGAGCTGTTTTTT
CDR3aa: CAITGTLPGELFF
j_gene: TRBJ2-2
v_gene: TRBV10-3
d_gene: -
abundance: few

CDR3nt: TGTGCCAGCATCGACCCGAACTCCTACGAGCAGTACTTC
CDR3aa: CASIDPNSYEQYF
j_gene: TRBJ2-7
v_gene: TRBV6-1
d_gene: -
abundance: -

CDR3nt: TGCAGCGTTGACAGGACAGGGTCCTATGGCTACACCTTC
CDR3aa: CSVDRTGSYGYTF
j_gene: TRBJ1-2
v_gene: TRBV29-1
d_gene: TRBD1
abundance: many

CDR3nt: TGTGCCAGCAGTCCAAGCGGGGCCTACGAGCAGTACTTC
CDR3aa: CASSPSGAYEQYF
j_gene: TRBJ2-7
v_gene: TRBV12-3/TRBV12-4
d_gene: TRBD2
abundance: -

CDR3nt: TGCGCCAGCAGCCAGGACGACAGGGGGAGTTATGGCTACACCTTC
CDR3aa: CASSQDDRGSYGYTF
j_gene: TRBJ1-2
v_gene: TRBV4-3
d_gene: TRBD1
abundance: few

CDR3nt: TGTGCCAGCAGTTTAGATAATTCACCCCTCCACTTT
CDR3aa: CASSLDNSPLHF
j_gene: TRBJ1-6
v_gene: TRBV12-3/TRBV12-4
d_gene: -
abundance: -

CDR3nt: TGTGCCACCAGCAGAGAGTGGGGCTCCTACAATGAGCAGTTCTTC
CDR3aa: CATSREWGSYNEQFF
j_gene: TRBJ2-1
v_gene: TRBV15
d_gene: -
abundance: few

CDR3nt: TGTGCCAGCGGATGGACAGGGCAAGGGGTGAACACTGAAGCTTTCTTT
CDR3aa: CASGWTGQGVNTEAFF
j_gene: TRBJ1-1
v_gene: TRBV5-6
d_gene: TRBD1
abundance: many

CDR3nt: TGCAGTGCTAGAGATCGGACAGCAATGAACACTGAAGCTTTCTTT
CDR3aa: CSARDRTAMNTEAFF
j_gene: TRBJ1-1
v_gene: TRBV20-1
d_gene: -
abundance: many

CDR3nt: TGTGCCAGCAGCCCGTCGGGCTCTGGAAACACCATATATTTT
CDR3aa: CASSPSGSGNTIYF
j_gene: TRBJ1-3
v_gene: TRBV7-9
d_gene: -
abundance: -

CDR3nt: TGCGCCAGCAGCTTGACGGGACAGGAGGTCTACGAGCAGTACTTC
CDR3aa: CASSLTGQEVYEQYF
j_gene: TRBJ2-7
v_gene: TRBV5-1
d_gene: TRBD1
abundance: few

CDR3nt: TGTGCCAGCAGCGCCGGACAGGGCAAAAATTCACCCCTCCACTTT
CDR3aa: CASSAGQGKNSPLHF
j_gene: TRBJ1-6
v_gene: TRBV7-7
d_gene: TRBD1
abundance: few

CDR3nt: TGTGCCACCACTCGCGGGGGCCCTAACACCGGGGAGCTGTTTTTT
CDR3aa: CATTRGGPNTGELFF
j_gene: TRBJ2-2
v_gene: TRBV15
d_gene: -
abundance: -

CDR3nt: TGTGCCAGCAGTGAAGCGCTAGTCCGGGTTAATGAAAAACTGTTTTTT
CDR3aa: CASSEALVRVNEKLFF
j_gene: TRBJ1-4
v_gene: TRBV6-1
d_gene: -
abundance: many

CDR3nt: TGCAGTGCTGAGGGGACAGGCCCCTACAATGAGCAGTTCTTC
CDR3aa: CSAEGTGPYNEQFF
j_gene: TRBJ2-1
v_gene: TRBV20-1
d_gene: TRBD1
abundance: -

CDR3nt: TGTGCCAGCAGCTCGCAGGGGGACGAGCAGTACTTC
CDR3aa: CASSSQGDEQYF
j_gene: TRBJ2-7
v_gene: TRBV7-9
d_gene: TRBD1
abundance: many

CDR3nt: TGCGCCAGCCGTCCGGCCGGGGGGATTATCGAGCAGTACTTC
CDR3aa: CASRPAGGIIEQYF
j_gene: TRBJ2-7
v_gene: TRBV5-1
d_gene: TRBD2
abundance: few

CDR3nt: TGTGCCAGCAGCATCCTGGGGGGACAGGGAGGAAGCTACGAGCAGTACTTC
CDR3aa: CASSILGGQGGSYEQYF
j_gene: TRBJ2-7
v_gene: TRBV5-4
d_gene: TRBD1
abundance: few

CDR3nt: TGTGCCAGCAGTGGCGGGACAGGGGTAAATCAGCCCCAGCATTTT
CDR3aa: CASSGGTGVNQPQHF
j_gene: TRBJ1-5
v_gene: TRBV4-2
d_gene: TRBD1
abundance: many

CDR3nt: TGTGCCAGCAGTCCCGGGACAGGGTCGTGGGAGACCCAGTACTTC
CDR3aa: CASSPGTGSWETQYF
j_gene: TRBJ2-5
v_gene: TRBV6-6
d_gene: TRBD1
abundance: medium-sized

CDR3nt: TGCGCCAGCAGCCAAGAGAGGGCTGGGGCCAGCTATGGCTACACCTTC
CDR3aa: CASSQERAGASYGYTF
j_gene: TRBJ1-2
v_gene: TRBV4-3
d_gene: -
abundance: few

CDR3nt: TGTGCCAGCAGTGTCGACGGAACCGGGGAGCTGTTTTTT
CDR3aa: CASSVDGTGELFF
j_gene: TRBJ2-2
v_gene: TRBV6-1
d_gene: -
abundance: -

CDR3nt: TGCGCCAGCGTCGGAGGGGACACAGATACGCAGTATTTT
CDR3aa: CASVGGDTDTQYF
j_gene: TRBJ2-3
v_gene: TRBV10-1
d_gene: -
abundance: many

CDR3nt: TGTGCCAGCAGCGCGGAGGGACAGGTTACAACGTATGGCTACACCTTC
CDR3aa: CASSAEGQVTTYGYTF
j_gene: TRBJ1-2
v_gene: TRBV9
d_gene: TRBD1
abundance: few

CDR3nt: TGTGCCAGCTCCGGGACAGGGGAAGATGGCTACACCTTC
CDR3aa: CASSGTGEDGYTF
j_gene: TRBJ1-2
v_gene: TRBV2
d_gene: TRBD1
abundance: -

CDR3nt: TGTGCCAGCAGCTTAGTACAGATAGCCTACGAGCAGTACTTC
CDR3aa: CASSLVQIAYEQYF
j_gene: TRBJ2-7
v_gene: TRBV5-5
d_gene: -
abundance: -

CDR3nt: TGTGCCAGTCGCCGCAATGAGCATTTCTTC
CDR3aa: CASRRNEHFF
j_gene: TRBJ2-1
v_gene: TRBV12-3/TRBV12-4
d_gene: -
abundance: -

CDR3nt: TGTGCCAGCAGTCCGGGACAGGGGACCGGGGAGCTGTTTTTT
CDR3aa: CASSPGQGTGELFF
j_gene: TRBJ2-2
v_gene: TRBV25-1
d_gene: TRBD1
abundance: many

CDR3nt: TGTGCCAGCACCGCACCGGGACTAGCGGGTGCAGATACGCAGTATTTT
CDR3aa: CASTAPGLAGADTQYF
j_gene: TRBJ2-3
v_gene: TRBV12-3/TRBV12-4
d_gene: TRBD2
abundance: -

CDR3nt: TGTGCCAGCAGCCAAGGTCCGGGGTACACCGGGGAGCTGTTTTTT
CDR3aa: CASSQGPGYTGELFF
j_gene: TRBJ2-2
v_gene: TRBV3-1
d_gene: -
abundance: many